A selection of T cell receptor beta chains follows, all from one sample in a study of cytomegalovirus exposure and HLA in healthy donors. Here immunoSEQ multiplex PCR was the method, and the copy in TCRdb shows in-frame clones only, minus some. The sample shows about 200,000 clones, 70% to 80% of them seen only once. The source material was PBMCs. Every receptor here comes from a girl aged 10-17 years in good health and CMV-seropositive. CDR3s include the opening cysteine and the closing phenylalanine or tryptophan. Fields, in order: V gene, clone size, D gene, J gene, CDR3 DNA, CDR3 protein. D genes are given only for firm matches. Clone sizes are given selectively: once, few, many, or a class where the clone is expanded.

v_gene: TRBV15
abundance: NA
d_gene: TRBD2
j_gene: TRBJ2-7
CDR3nt: TGTGCCACCAGAGGACTAGCGTATCCCTACGAGCAGTACTTC
CDR3aa: CATRGLAYPYEQYF

v_gene: TRBV6-5
abundance: NA
d_gene: NA
j_gene: TRBJ2-7
CDR3nt: TGTGCCAGCAGTTACGGGGCTCACTACGAGCAGTACTTC
CDR3aa: CASSYGAHYEQYF

v_gene: TRBV2
abundance: NA
d_gene: NA
j_gene: TRBJ1-2
CDR3nt: TGTGCCAGCAGTGAAAAGCAGTGGGGCGCGGGAAATGGCTACACCTTC
CDR3aa: CASSEKQWGAGNGYTF

v_gene: TRBV16
abundance: NA
d_gene: NA
j_gene: TRBJ2-3
CDR3nt: TGTGCCAGCAGCCATGCTGAGGGGGGCACAGATACGCAGTATTTT
CDR3aa: CASSHAEGGTDTQYF

v_gene: TRBV6-6
abundance: once
d_gene: NA
j_gene: TRBJ1-2
CDR3nt: TGTGCCAGCACCCCTACTCGGAGCCCCGACTATGGCTACACCTTC
CDR3aa: CASTPTRSPDYGYTF

v_gene: TRBV7-2
abundance: NA
d_gene: NA
j_gene: TRBJ1-6
CDR3nt: TGTGCCAGCAGCTTAGTGAGAAATTCACCCCTCCACTTT
CDR3aa: CASSLVRNSPLHF

v_gene: TRBV19
abundance: NA
d_gene: TRBD1
j_gene: TRBJ1-2
CDR3nt: TGTGCCAGTAGTATGGGGACAGGGACCTATGGCTACACCTTC
CDR3aa: CASSMGTGTYGYTF

v_gene: TRBV7-2
abundance: NA
d_gene: TRBD2
j_gene: TRBJ2-7
CDR3nt: TGTGCCAGCAGACACACGGGGGGTAAGAACGAGCAGTACTTC
CDR3aa: CASRHTGGKNEQYF

v_gene: TRBV30
abundance: NA
d_gene: TRBD2
j_gene: TRBJ2-3
CDR3nt: TGTGCCTGGAGTTTGAGCGGGGGGAGCACAGATACGCAGTATTTT
CDR3aa: CAWSLSGGSTDTQYF

v_gene: TRBV7-9
abundance: once
d_gene: NA
j_gene: TRBJ2-3
CDR3nt: TGTGCCAGCATCACGTACGGGGGAAAGACAGATACGCAGTATTTT
CDR3aa: CASITYGGKTDTQYF

v_gene: TRBV5-1
abundance: NA
d_gene: NA
j_gene: TRBJ2-1
CDR3nt: TGCGCCAGCGGGTCTGCTAGCAATGAGCAGTTCTTC
CDR3aa: CASGSASNEQFF

v_gene: TRBV18
abundance: NA
d_gene: NA
j_gene: TRBJ2-5
CDR3nt: TGTGCCAGCTCACCACCCGGGACAAAAAATCAAGAGACCCAGTACTTC
CDR3aa: CASSPPGTKNQETQYF

v_gene: TRBV19
abundance: once
d_gene: TRBD1
j_gene: TRBJ2-7
CDR3nt: TGTGCCAGTAGGGCGGACAGGGGGAGTTCCCACGAGCAGTACTTC
CDR3aa: CASRADRGSSHEQYF

v_gene: TRBV6-6
abundance: few
d_gene: TRBD1
j_gene: TRBJ1-3
CDR3nt: TGTGCCAGCAGTTACCCCGGGACAGCCTCTGGAAACACCATATATTTT
CDR3aa: CASSYPGTASGNTIYF

v_gene: TRBV19
abundance: NA
d_gene: TRBD1
j_gene: TRBJ1-5
CDR3nt: TGTGCCAGTACGAGGGGCCAAGGACAGGGGATCAATCAGCCCCAGCATTTT
CDR3aa: CASTRGQGQGINQPQHF

v_gene: TRBV6-5
abundance: NA
d_gene: TRBD2
j_gene: TRBJ2-3
CDR3nt: TGTGCCAGCAGTTGGCTAGCGGGGGGACTGCCCCTACGCGAGTATTTT
CDR3aa: CASSWLAGGLPLREYF

v_gene: TRBV9
abundance: NA
d_gene: TRBD1
j_gene: TRBJ2-3
CDR3nt: TGTGCCAGCAGCGTAGACGACAGGGAAAGACTTTACGGTGGCACAGATACGCAATATTTT
CDR3aa: CASSVDDRERLYGGTDTQYF

v_gene: TRBV18
abundance: NA
d_gene: NA
j_gene: TRBJ1-6
CDR3nt: TGTGCCAGCTCACCGGACAGCCTGGGGTCACCCCTCCACTTT
CDR3aa: CASSPDSLGSPLHF

v_gene: TRBV7-2
abundance: NA
d_gene: TRBD1
j_gene: TRBJ2-7
CDR3nt: TGTGCCAGCAGCCCCCCCCGGGACAGAATACCCTACGAGCAGTACTTC
CDR3aa: CASSPPRDRIPYEQYF

v_gene: TRBV4-3
abundance: NA
d_gene: NA
j_gene: TRBJ1-2
CDR3nt: TGCGCCAGCAGCCACCAGGACAGATCTAACTATGGCTACACCTTC
CDR3aa: CASSHQDRSNYGYTF

v_gene: TRBV19
abundance: NA
d_gene: NA
j_gene: TRBJ2-7
CDR3nt: TGTGCCAGTAGTCCAATTGGGACTCCACGGGACGAGCAGTACTTC
CDR3aa: CASSPIGTPRDEQYF

v_gene: TRBV2
abundance: NA
d_gene: NA
j_gene: TRBJ1-2
CDR3nt: TGTGCCAGCAGTGAATGGGCAGGGAACTATGGCTACACCTTC
CDR3aa: CASSEWAGNYGYTF

v_gene: TRBV15
abundance: NA
d_gene: NA
j_gene: TRBJ2-1
CDR3nt: TGTGCCACCAGCAGAGATCTGAGCCTTGAGCAGTTCTTC
CDR3aa: CATSRDLSLEQFF

v_gene: TRBV27
abundance: NA
d_gene: NA
j_gene: TRBJ2-7
CDR3nt: TGTGCCAGCAGCGAAACCAGGGGCGGCTACGAGCAGTACTTC
CDR3aa: CASSETRGGYEQYF

v_gene: TRBV6-4
abundance: NA
d_gene: NA
j_gene: TRBJ2-3
CDR3nt: TGTGCCAGCAGTGAGTTGGCGGGGATGGATACGCAGTATTTT
CDR3aa: CASSELAGMDTQYF

v_gene: TRBV5-1
abundance: few
d_gene: TRBD1
j_gene: TRBJ2-2
CDR3nt: TGCGCCAGCAGCAGCGGGACAGGGGCCACCGGGGAGCTGTTTTTT
CDR3aa: CASSSGTGATGELFF

v_gene: TRBV10-1
abundance: NA
d_gene: TRBD2
j_gene: TRBJ2-1
CDR3nt: TGCGCCAGCAGTGATCGGGGCGGGGGGGAGGGAGAGCAGTTCTTC
CDR3aa: CASSDRGGGEGEQFF

v_gene: TRBV27
abundance: NA
d_gene: NA
j_gene: TRBJ2-7
CDR3nt: TGTGCCAGCAGTTTGATTGTGGGAGAGAGCTCCTACGAGCAGTACTTC
CDR3aa: CASSLIVGESSYEQYF

v_gene: TRBV30
abundance: NA
d_gene: NA
j_gene: TRBJ2-3
CDR3nt: TGTGCCTGGGGTAATGAGGGCACAGATACGCAGTATTTT
CDR3aa: CAWGNEGTDTQYF

v_gene: TRBV6-1
abundance: NA
d_gene: TRBD1
j_gene: TRBJ2-7
CDR3nt: TGTGCCAGCAGTGTTGAGTACACAGGGGGCTACCACGAGCAGTACTTC
CDR3aa: CASSVEYTGGYHEQYF

v_gene: TRBV5-1
abundance: NA
d_gene: TRBD2
j_gene: TRBJ2-1
CDR3nt: TGCGCCAGCGGGCGGGGGGGCTCCTACAATGAGCAGTTCTTC
CDR3aa: CASGRGGSYNEQFF

v_gene: TRBV5-1
abundance: NA
d_gene: NA
j_gene: TRBJ2-7
CDR3nt: TGCGCCAGCAGCTTGTCTAGCGACCACTCCTACGAGCAGTACTTC
CDR3aa: CASSLSSDHSYEQYF

v_gene: TRBV7-2
abundance: NA
d_gene: TRBD1
j_gene: TRBJ2-3
CDR3nt: TGTGCCAGCAGCCCCCCCGGGACAGGGATTTTAGGGTCGGCAGATACGCAGTATTTT
CDR3aa: CASSPPGTGILGSADTQYF

v_gene: TRBV4-3
abundance: NA
d_gene: NA
j_gene: TRBJ1-2
CDR3nt: TGCGCCAGCAGCCAAGGCAGGGACTATGGCTACACCTTC
CDR3aa: CASSQGRDYGYTF

v_gene: TRBV29-1
abundance: NA
d_gene: TRBD1
j_gene: TRBJ1-2
CDR3nt: TGCAGCGTTTCCGGGGACAGGGTGGATGGCTACACCTTC
CDR3aa: CSVSGDRVDGYTF

v_gene: TRBV29-1
abundance: few
d_gene: TRBD1
j_gene: TRBJ2-6
CDR3nt: TGCAGCGCCATGACAGGGGAGGTGCCTGGGGCCAACGTCCTGACTTTC
CDR3aa: CSAMTGEVPGANVLTF

v_gene: TRBV19
abundance: NA
d_gene: NA
j_gene: TRBJ1-2
CDR3nt: TGTGCCAGTAGTCCTGGGAGGACTCCCAATGGCTACACCTTC
CDR3aa: CASSPGRTPNGYTF

v_gene: TRBV20-1
abundance: few
d_gene: NA
j_gene: TRBJ2-5
CDR3nt: TGCAGTGCTTTCCTCGGGGAGACCCAGTACTTC
CDR3aa: CSAFLGETQYF

v_gene: TRBV29-1
abundance: NA
d_gene: NA
j_gene: TRBJ2-5
CDR3nt: TGCAGCGTTGTCGGCAGGTACCAAGAGACCCAGTACTTC
CDR3aa: CSVVGRYQETQYF

v_gene: TRBV5-1
abundance: NA
d_gene: TRBD1
j_gene: TRBJ1-6
CDR3nt: TGCGCCAGCAGCTGGGAGGGACAGGTCGGTTCACCCCTCCACTTT
CDR3aa: CASSWEGQVGSPLHF

v_gene: TRBV7-9
abundance: NA
d_gene: TRBD2
j_gene: TRBJ2-7
CDR3nt: TGTGCCAGCAGCCACGGGAGGGAGGAGCAGTACTTC
CDR3aa: CASSHGREEQYF

v_gene: TRBV4-1
abundance: NA
d_gene: TRBD2
j_gene: TRBJ2-7
CDR3nt: TGCGCCAGCAGCCAAGGACGGAGCGGGGGGACCTACGAGCAGTACTTC
CDR3aa: CASSQGRSGGTYEQYF

v_gene: TRBV7-9
abundance: NA
d_gene: NA
j_gene: TRBJ2-4
CDR3nt: TGTGCCAGCAGCTCGCAGGGGTGGAACATTCAGTACTTC
CDR3aa: CASSSQGWNIQYF

v_gene: TRBV7-2
abundance: NA
d_gene: TRBD1
j_gene: TRBJ2-1
CDR3nt: TGTGCCAGCAGCCCCGGGACAGCGGCCAATGAGCAGTTCTTC
CDR3aa: CASSPGTAANEQFF

v_gene: TRBV5-6
abundance: few
d_gene: NA
j_gene: TRBJ1-1
CDR3nt: TGTGCCAGCAGGAAAAGACCAGGGGACACTGAAGCTTTCTTT
CDR3aa: CASRKRPGDTEAFF

v_gene: TRBV7-9
abundance: NA
d_gene: NA
j_gene: TRBJ2-1
CDR3nt: TGTGCCAGCAGTTATGGAGGGGCCTCACGGGGTGAGCAGTTCTTC
CDR3aa: CASSYGGASRGEQFF

v_gene: TRBV9
abundance: NA
d_gene: NA
j_gene: TRBJ2-5
CDR3nt: TGTGCCAGCAGCGTAGGGCCTAGCCCTCCAGAGACCCAGTACTTC
CDR3aa: CASSVGPSPPETQYF

v_gene: TRBV9
abundance: NA
d_gene: TRBD2
j_gene: TRBJ2-7
CDR3nt: TGTGCCAGCAGCGTAAGCGGGGGACCATACGAGCAGTACTTC
CDR3aa: CASSVSGGPYEQYF

v_gene: TRBV5-1
abundance: NA
d_gene: TRBD1
j_gene: TRBJ2-7
CDR3nt: TGCGCCAGCAGCCCCCGGGACAGTGACTACGAGCAGTACTTC
CDR3aa: CASSPRDSDYEQYF

v_gene: TRBV9
abundance: NA
d_gene: TRBD1
j_gene: TRBJ2-2
CDR3nt: TGTGCCAGCAGCGAAGGGGGCCTAAATGCCGGGGAGCTGTTTTTT
CDR3aa: CASSEGGLNAGELFF

v_gene: TRBV2
abundance: NA
d_gene: NA
j_gene: TRBJ2-2
CDR3nt: TGTGCCAGCATCAAGCGGAACACCGGGGAGCTGTTTTTT
CDR3aa: CASIKRNTGELFF

v_gene: TRBV6-6
abundance: NA
d_gene: NA
j_gene: TRBJ1-6
CDR3nt: TGTGCCAGCAGACCGGGGAGGCCGTCTCACCTCCACTTT
CDR3aa: CASRPGRPSHLHF

v_gene: TRBV6-5
abundance: NA
d_gene: TRBD2
j_gene: TRBJ2-1
CDR3nt: TGTGCCAGCACTTCCGGGACTAGCGGGGGCAATGAGCAGTTCTTC
CDR3aa: CASTSGTSGGNEQFF

v_gene: TRBV2
abundance: NA
d_gene: TRBD1
j_gene: TRBJ2-7
CDR3nt: TGTGCCAGCAGGCAGGGACAGGCGGGATCCTACGAGCAGTACTTC
CDR3aa: CASRQGQAGSYEQYF

v_gene: TRBV25-1
abundance: few
d_gene: TRBD1
j_gene: TRBJ1-3
CDR3nt: TGTGCCAGCAGAGGGGGCCGCTCTGGAAACACCATATATTTT
CDR3aa: CASRGGRSGNTIYF

v_gene: TRBV19
abundance: NA
d_gene: TRBD1
j_gene: TRBJ1-4
CDR3nt: TGTGCCAGTAGTCCGGTGAGACAGGGTTTGTTGGGTTATGAAAAACTGTTTTTT
CDR3aa: CASSPVRQGLLGYEKLFF

v_gene: TRBV18
abundance: NA
d_gene: NA
j_gene: TRBJ2-2
CDR3nt: TGTGCCAGCTCACCTGGAGGGGAGGCCGGGGAGCTGTTTTTT
CDR3aa: CASSPGGEAGELFF